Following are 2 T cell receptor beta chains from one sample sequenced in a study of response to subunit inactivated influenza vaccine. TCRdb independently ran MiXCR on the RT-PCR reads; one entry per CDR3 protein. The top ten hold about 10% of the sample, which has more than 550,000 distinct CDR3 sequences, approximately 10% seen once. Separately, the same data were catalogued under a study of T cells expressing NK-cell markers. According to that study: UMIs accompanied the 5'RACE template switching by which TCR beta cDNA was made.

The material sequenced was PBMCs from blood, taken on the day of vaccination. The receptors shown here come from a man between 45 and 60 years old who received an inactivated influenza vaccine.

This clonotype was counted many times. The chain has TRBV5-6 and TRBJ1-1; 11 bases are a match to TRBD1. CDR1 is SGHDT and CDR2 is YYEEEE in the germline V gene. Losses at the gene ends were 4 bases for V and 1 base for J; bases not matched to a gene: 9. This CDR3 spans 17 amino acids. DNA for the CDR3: TGTGCCAGCAGCCACCTAATCGGGACAGGGGGGAACACTGAAGCTTTCTTT. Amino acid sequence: CASSHLIGTGGNTEAFF.

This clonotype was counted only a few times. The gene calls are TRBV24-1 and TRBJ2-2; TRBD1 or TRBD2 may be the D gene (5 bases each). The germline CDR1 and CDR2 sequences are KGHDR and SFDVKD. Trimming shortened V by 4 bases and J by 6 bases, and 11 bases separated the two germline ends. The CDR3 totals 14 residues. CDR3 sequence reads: CATSDPKGPGELFF. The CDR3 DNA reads TGTGCCACCAGTGACCCGAAGGGACCCGGGGAGCTGTTTTTT.